The 10 T cell receptor beta chains in this list originate from one sample, sequenced in a study of cytomegalovirus exposure and HLA in healthy donors. Here immunoSEQ multiplex PCR was the method, and the copy in TCRdb shows in-frame clones only, minus some. This table holds over 75,000 clones, 85% found once. The sample consisted of PBMCs. These receptors all come from a man aged 18 to 35 in good health and CMV-seropositive.

The chain joins TRBV27 to TRBJ2-1; 7 bases match TRBD2. The germline gives CDR1 MNHEY, CDR2 SMNVEV (reference sequence). The J segment lost 4 bases and the V segment lost 8 bases, leaving 8 bases of the junction unmatched. The CDR3 length is 14 residues. Here the CDR3 reads CASAQRDPYNEQFF. The CDR3 DNA reads as TGTGCCAGCGCCCAGCGGGACCCATACAATGAGCAGTTCTTC.

The rearrangement links TRBV7-9 to TRBJ2-4, with D possibly TRBD1 on 5 matching bases. CDR3 length equals 16 residues. The germline V gene encodes CDR1 SEHNR and CDR2 FQNEAQ (reference sequence). V lost 5 bases and J lost 6, with 20 bases in between. The CDR3 DNA reads TGTGCCAGCAGCCACCAGGGCCCTAGGGAAAGAAACATTCAGTACTTC. Protein: CASSHQGPRERNIQYF.

For the CDR3, the DNA is TGTGCCAGCAGCCAATTAGTCTACCCGTATCACTGCGAGCAGTACTTC. Translating gives CASSQLVYPYHCEQYF. V and J are TRBV16 and TRBJ2-7; D gene uncertain. V was trimmed by 1 base and J by 6 bases, leaving 19 bases between them. This CDR3 has 16 amino acids. CDR1 and CDR2 from the germline V gene are KGHSY and FQNENV.

CDR3: CASSPGRYEQYF. CDR3 sequence (DNA): TGTGCCAGCTCACCGGGCCGATACGAGCAGTACTTC. This chain uses TRBV18 with TRBJ2-7; no clear D. This CDR3 is built from 12 residues. The germline V and J ends were trimmed by 3 bases and 4 bases, with 7 bases remaining between them. Germline lookup yields CDR1 KGHSH and CDR2 LQKENI.

The chain couples TRBV11-2 to TRBJ1-2; D is unclear. Trimming removed 3 bases from V and 3 bases from J, with 11 bases in between. CDR3 length: 14 amino acids. Germline V gene sequence: CDR1 SGHAT, CDR2 FQNNGV. The CDR3 reads CASSFKWQDYGYTF. CDR3 in DNA: TGTGCCAGCAGCTTCAAGTGGCAAGACTATGGCTACACCTTC.

The chain uses TRBV7-9 and TRBJ2-7; no firm D call. Trimming pared 4 bases from V and 4 bases from J, leaving 17 bases between. The CDR3 covers 15 residues. The germline V gene encodes CDR1 SEHNR and CDR2 FQNEAQ (reference sequence). This CDR3 is CASSSDAALRYEQYF. In DNA, the CDR3 is TGTGCCAGCAGCTCAGACGCAGCGCTTCGGTACGAGCAGTACTTC.

This chain uses TRBV18 with TRBJ1-1; D gene unclear. The CDR3 has 14 amino acids. Trimming shortened V by 2 bases and J by 5 bases, and 12 bases separated the two germline ends. Germline assignment: CDR1 KGHSH and CDR2 LQKENI. The CDR3 sequence: CASSPVKGGTEAFF. CDR3 sequence (DNA): TGTGCCAGCTCACCAGTCAAGGGAGGAACTGAAGCTTTCTTT. Complete variable domain (other parts from reference TRBV18 and TRBJ1-1): NAGVMQNPRHLVRRRGQEARLRCSPMKGHSHVYWYRQLPEEGLKFMVYLQKENIIDESGMPKERFSAEFPKEGPSILRIQQVVRGDSAAYFCASSPVKGGTEAFFGQGTRLTVV.

This chain connects TRBV11-2 to TRBJ2-7; 9 positions agree with TRBD2. Germline CDR1 SGHAT, CDR2 FQNNGV. V shed 0 bases, J shed 4 bases, and the junction held 4 bases outside the gene matches. This CDR3 spans 15 amino acids. The CDR3 DNA reads TGTGCCAGCAGCTTAGAAGTTAGCGGGAGATACGAGCAGTACTTC. Amino acids: CASSLEVSGRYEQYF.

The J gene is TRBJ2-7, the V gene TRBV4-1, with 7 bases aligning to TRBD1. The CDR3 contains 15 residues. V shed 5 bases, J shed 2 bases, and the junction held 9 bases outside the gene matches. Germline values: CDR1 MGHRA, CDR2 YSYEKL. In DNA form, the CDR3 reads TGCGCCAGCAGCTACAATTACAGGGGACCCTACGAGCAGTACTTC. It specifies CASSYNYRGPYEQYF.

CDR3 nucleotide sequence: TGTGCCTGGATTCCCCCACACCTCGACAGGGGGCGATCCTACGAGCAGTACTTC. This gives the protein CAWIPPHLDRGRSYEQYF. The genes are TRBV30 and TRBJ2-7, with 10 bases aligning to TRBD1. V lost 4 bases and J lost 1; bases outside the gene matches: 16. CDR1 and CDR2 from the germline V gene are GTSNPN and SVGIG (reference sequence). The CDR3 covers 18 residues.